These 18 T cell receptor beta chains were sequenced from one sample in a study of shared T cell receptors in the human thymus. Sequencing used immunoSEQ multiplex PCR; TCRdb keeps in-frame clones, though not all of them. Altogether roughly 560,000 clones are present, more than 75% being singletons, with the ten largest covering less than 0.015%. This sample also appeared in a second study, on human thymus T cells.

The source material was thymocytes. All receptors come from a boy in the first two years of life with a congenital heart defect.

This chain joins TRBV30 and TRBJ1-5; maybe TRBD1 (5 bases). The CDR3 runs 14 residues. V gave up 0 bases and J gave up 5 bases, with 11 bases separating them. Germline V gene sequence: CDR1 GTSNPN, CDR2 SVGIG (reference sequence). CDR3 in DNA: TGTGCCTGGAGTGTACTAGCGGGGGATCAGCCCCAGCATTTT. It encodes CAWSVLAGDQPQHF.

Only one count was recorded for this clone. This chain joins TRBV4-2 and TRBJ2-2; TRBD2 aligns across 12 bases. Germline V gene lookup returns CDR1 LGHNA and CDR2 YNFKEQ. Unmatched junction bases numbered 8, after V lost 3 bases and J lost 3 bases. The CDR3 extends over 18 amino acids. CDR3 bases: TGTGCCAGCAGCCAGGACCGACTAGCGGGAGAGGACACCGGGGAGCTGTTTTTT. The encoded protein is CASSQDRLAGEDTGELFF.

The chain recombines TRBV4-2 with TRBJ2-7; 10 nucleotides match TRBD2. Germline lookup yields CDR1 LGHNA and CDR2 YNFKEQ. The ends lost 0 bases at V and 3 bases at J; junction bases unmatched: 11. The CDR3 totals 18 residues. CDR3 bases: TGTGCCAGCAGCCAAGAGGGTAGCGGGAGGTGGCCCGACTACGAGCAGTACTTC. Amino acids: CASSQEGSGRWPDYEQYF.

The V and J genes are TRBV14 and TRBJ2-1; D ambiguous. The germline V gene has CDR1 SGHDN and CDR2 FVKESK. The length of the CDR3 is 11 residues. V lost 0 bases, J lost 15 bases, and 9 bases lay in between. The CDR3 DNA sequence: TGTGCCAGCAGCCAAGATACTGCAAGGTTCTTC. Amino acids: CASSQDTARFF.

This chain connects TRBV5-4 to TRBJ2-3, with 11 bases that match TRBD2. V was pared by 4 bases and J by 1 base, with 2 bases of the junction left unmatched. Germline CDR1 reads SGHNT; CDR2 reads YYREEE (reference sequence). The CDR3 totals 15 residues. CDR3 residues: CASSVGLAGTDTQYF. Written as DNA, the CDR3 is TGTGCCAGCAGCGTGGGACTAGCGGGCACAGATACGCAGTATTTT.

The chain uses TRBV27 and TRBJ1-4; D call uncertain. V shed 5 bases and J shed 4 bases, with 14 bases lying between them. This CDR3 is built from 15 residues. From germline, CDR1 is MNHEY and CDR2 SMNVEV (reference sequence). CDR3 protein: CASSRRRRGNEKLFF. DNA for the CDR3: TGTGCCAGCAGTCGCCGACGACGGGGTAATGAAAAACTGTTTTTT.

The J gene is TRBJ2-7, the V gene TRBV29-1; 7 bases line up with TRBD1. CDR3 length equals 13 residues. V was clipped by 6 bases and J by 0 bases; unmatched bases: 5. Germline V lookup: CDR1 SQVTM, CDR2 ANQGSEA. CDR3 loop: CSVTGELSYEQYF. CDR3 sequence (DNA): TGCAGCGTAACAGGGGAACTCTCCTACGAGCAGTACTTC.

This clone has a handful of counts. The rearrangement uses TRBV28 and TRBJ2-1, with 12 bases identical to TRBD2. The CDR3 loop spans 14 amino acids. Germline V gene sequence: CDR1 MDHEN, CDR2 SYDVKM. The V gene end was trimmed by 7 bases and the J gene end by 7 bases; junction bases not matched to a gene: 5. The CDR3, as DNA: TGTGCCAGCACGACTAGCGGGAGTGGAAATGAGCAGTTCTTC. Translating it yields CASTTSGSGNEQFF.

This rearrangement joins TRBV19 to TRBJ2-2, with TRBD1 as a possible D gene (6 bases). V lost 5 bases, J lost 7 bases, and 14 bases lay in between. CDR1 is LNHDA, CDR2 SQIVND, per germline (reference sequence). The CDR3 has 14 amino acids. CDR3 loop: CASSVTGGLGELFF. The CDR3 coding sequence is TGTGCCAGTAGTGTGACAGGTGGGCTCGGGGAGCTGTTTTTT.

This chain joins TRBV25-1 and TRBJ1-1; perhaps TRBD1 as D (5 bases). The CDR3 loop spans 14 amino acids. From germline, CDR1 is MGHDK and CDR2 SYGVNS. V gave up 4 bases and J gave up 5 bases, with 14 bases separating them. The CDR3 region has the DNA TGTGCCAGCAGTGTAGGGTCGGGGGGGACTGAAGCTTTCTTT. Translated, it gives CASSVGSGGTEAFF.

This chain uses TRBV12-5 with TRBJ1-2; D perhaps matches TRBD1 (5 bases). This CDR3 comprises 15 residues. V was pared by 3 bases and J by 5 bases, with 16 bases between. Germline assignment: CDR1 LGHNT and CDR2 FRNRAP. For the CDR3, the DNA is TGTGCTAGTGGTTTAGGGGCCCTCAGGGCATATGGCTACACCTTC. This translates into CASGLGALRAYGYTF.

V and J are TRBV21-1 and TRBJ2-7; TRBD1 is the table's D call and was not checked against the DNA. TRBV21-1 is assigned pseudogene status. The CDR3 contains 17 residues. CDR3 residues: CASSKSYWDRPTYEQYF. The CDR3 DNA follows: TGTGCCAGCAGCAAAAGTTACTGGGACAGGCCTACCTACGAGCAGTACTTC.

The chain has TRBV14 and TRBJ2-7; D is possibly TRBD1 (5 bases). The CDR3 extends over 15 amino acids. The V and J ends lost 4 bases and 1 base respectively, with 14 bases between them. Germline V gene lookup returns CDR1 SGHDN and CDR2 FVKESK. The DNA for the CDR3 is TGTGCCAGCAGCCTTAACAGGCCTCGGTCCTACGAGCAGTACTTC. It translates to CASSLNRPRSYEQYF.

The chain joins TRBV7-2 to TRBJ2-7; possible D gene TRBD1, 5 bases. Deletions cut 1 base from V and 2 bases from J, with 9 bases between. The CDR3 sequence is 14 residues long. CDR1 and CDR2 from the germline V gene are SGHTA and FQGNSA. Here the CDR3 DNA reads TGTGCCAGCAGCTTAGGCGACAGTCCCTACGAGCAGTACTTC. This sequence encodes CASSLGDSPYEQYF.

The rearrangement links TRBV30 to TRBJ2-1, with D perhaps matching TRBD2 (7 bases). Germline loops: CDR1 GTSNPN, CDR2 SVGIG (reference sequence). There are 16 residues in the CDR3. The ends were cut back, 3 bases at V and 4 bases at J, with 19 bases in the middle. In DNA, the CDR3 is TGTGCCTGGAGGCGAAGATGGGAGGGGGGTTACAATGAGCAGTTCTTC. It is translated as CAWRRRWEGGYNEQFF.

The chain links TRBV19 to TRBJ2-2, with 8 positions matching TRBD1. Looked up from germline, CDR1 is LNHDA and CDR2 is SQIVND (reference sequence). Germline trimming cut 5 bases from V and 5 bases from J; bases unmatched to any gene: 10. CDR3 length: 16 amino acids. The CDR3 region is CASSLADRARTGELFF. CDR3 in DNA: TGTGCCAGTAGTCTCGCGGACAGGGCTAGAACCGGGGAGCTGTTTTTT.

The gene calls are TRBV27 and TRBJ1-3; 8 nucleotides match TRBD1. The trim removed 0 bases at V and 4 bases at J, leaving 5 bases unmatched. Germline CDR1 is MNHEY and CDR2 is SMNVEV (reference sequence). The CDR3 covers 16 residues. The CDR3 region has the DNA TGTGCCAGCAGTTTATCGAGGACAGGGAAAGGAAACACCATATATTTT. It encodes CASSLSRTGKGNTIYF.

V usage is TRBV19 and J usage is TRBJ1-3, with a tentative D call TRBD1 (6 bases). With 5 bases removed from V and 0 bases from J, the gap between germline ends came to 14 bases. Germline CDR1 and CDR2: LNHDA and SQIVND (reference sequence). CDR3 length: 16 amino acids. The CDR3 loop is CASSSVTGSSGNTIYF. The CDR3 DNA reads TGTGCCAGTAGTTCCGTGACAGGCTCCTCTGGAAACACCATATATTTT. Variable domain in full (rest from reference TRBV19 and TRBJ1-3): DGGITQSPKYLFRKEGQNVTLSCEQNLNHDAMYWYRQDPGQGLRLIYYSQIVNDFQKGDIAEGYSVSREKKESFPLTVTSAQKNPTAFYLCASSSVTGSSGNTIYFGEGSWLTVV.